Described below is a single T cell receptor (beta chain) sequence and its context. J was trimmed by 6 bases and V by 4 bases; bases with no gene match: 16. The CDR3 loop spans 18 amino acids. Germline V gene sequence: CDR1 LGHDT, CDR2 YNNKEL (reference sequence). The data stem from a study of T cells after yellow fever vaccination. Study overall: SMART-Seq v4 Ultra Low Input prepared the low-cell-number fractions.

TCRdb reanalysed the 5' RACE reads using MiXCR and keeps one entry per CDR3 protein. Of 300,000 to 400,000 distinct CDR3 sequences listed, 3.5% to 4.5% are singletons. This receptor was obtained from a man younger than 35 who received the YFV17D yellow fever vaccine. This specimen consisted of PBMCs, obtained 5 days after the yellow fever booster vaccination. The chain has TRBV3-1 and TRBJ2-1; the match to TRBD2 covers 9 bases. CDR3 amino acids: CASSRGGGGAIRGNEQFF. For the CDR3, the DNA is TGTGCCAGCAGCCGCGGCGGCGGGGGGGCCATTCGGGGCAATGAGCAGTTCTTC.